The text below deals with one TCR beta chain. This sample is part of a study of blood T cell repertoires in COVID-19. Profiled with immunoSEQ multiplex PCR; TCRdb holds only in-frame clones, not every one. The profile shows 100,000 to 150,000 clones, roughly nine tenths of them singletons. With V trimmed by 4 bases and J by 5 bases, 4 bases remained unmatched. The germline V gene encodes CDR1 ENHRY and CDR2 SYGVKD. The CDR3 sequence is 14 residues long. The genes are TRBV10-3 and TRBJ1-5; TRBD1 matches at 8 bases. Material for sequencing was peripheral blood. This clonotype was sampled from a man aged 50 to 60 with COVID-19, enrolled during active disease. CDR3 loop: CAISGAGGYQPQHF. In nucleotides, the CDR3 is TGTGCCATCAGTGGGGCAGGGGGCTATCAGCCCCAGCATTTT.